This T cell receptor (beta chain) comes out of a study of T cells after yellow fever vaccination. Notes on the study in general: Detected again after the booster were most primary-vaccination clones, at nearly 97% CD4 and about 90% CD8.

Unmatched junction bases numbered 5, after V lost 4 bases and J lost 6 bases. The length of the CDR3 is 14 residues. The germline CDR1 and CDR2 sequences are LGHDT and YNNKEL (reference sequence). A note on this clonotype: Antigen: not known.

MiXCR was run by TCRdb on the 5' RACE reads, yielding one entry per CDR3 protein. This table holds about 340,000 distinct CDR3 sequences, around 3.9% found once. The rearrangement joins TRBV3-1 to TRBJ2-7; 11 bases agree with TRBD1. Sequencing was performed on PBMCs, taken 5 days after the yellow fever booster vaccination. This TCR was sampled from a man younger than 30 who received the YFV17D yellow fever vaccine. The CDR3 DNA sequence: TGTGCCAGCAGCCGAGGACAGGGGGCGAGCGAGCAGTACTTC. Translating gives CASSRGQGASEQYF.